A single sample gave rise to the 24 T cell receptor beta chains below, sequenced in a study of technical replicates of blood from a few donors. Assay used: immunoSEQ multiplex PCR; TCRdb lists only in-frame clones, some missing. The sample includes 76,000 or so clones, about 91% of them seen just once. Sequencing was performed on T cells isolated from PBMCs. The receptors here all came from a human donor in good health.

This chain connects TRBV2 to TRBJ2-1; 8 positions match TRBD2. The CDR3 has 15 amino acids. CDR1 and CDR2 from the germline V gene are SNHLY and FYNNEI. The trim removed 7 bases at V and 6 bases at J, leaving 11 bases unmatched. CDR3 in DNA: TGTGCCAGCAAAAAGGTAGCTAGCGGGTTCAATGAGCAGTTCTTC. Translating gives CASKKVASGFNEQFF. The entire variable domain, with the rest obtained from reference TRBV2 and TRBJ2-1, is as follows: EPEVTQTPSHQVTQMGQEVILRCVPISNHLYFYWYRQILGQKVEFLVSFYNNEISEKSEIFDDQFSVERPDGSNFTLKIRSTKLEDSAMYFCASKKVASGFNEQFFGPGTRLTVL.

The chain is built from TRBV28 and TRBJ2-5; D may be TRBD1 (6 bases). This CDR3 is built from 13 residues. In germline, CDR1 is MDHEN, CDR2 SYDVKM. Trimming cost V 5 bases and J 5 bases, with 12 bases left between them. The CDR3 reads CASSPTQGETQYF. The DNA for the CDR3 is TGTGCCAGCAGTCCGACACAGGGTGAGACCCAGTACTTC.

The chain joins TRBV11-3 to TRBJ2-7; maybe TRBD1 (6 bases). CDR1 and CDR2 from the germline V gene are SGHNT and YENEEA. The CDR3 is 13 residues long. V was trimmed by 4 bases and J by 5 bases, leaving 12 bases between them. As DNA, the CDR3 is TGTGCCAGCAGCTCCGGACAGCGGAACGAGCAGTACTTC. Amino acid sequence: CASSSGQRNEQYF.

The chain joins TRBV11-2 to TRBJ2-3, with unresolved D. Germline loops: CDR1 SGHAT, CDR2 FQNNGV. This CDR3 has 16 amino acids. Trimming shortened V by 5 bases and J by 2 bases, and 17 bases separated the two germline ends. The CDR3 region has the DNA TGTGCCAGCAGCCTCCGCGCGGCGGATTACACAGATACGCAGTATTTT. It is translated as CASSLRAADYTDTQYF.

This rearrangement joins TRBV25-1 to TRBJ1-3; 7 bases fit TRBD1. This CDR3 has 17 residues. CDR1 is MGHDK, CDR2 SYGVNS, per germline. V trimming: 2 bases; J trimming: 0 bases; junction bases outside the gene matches: 7. This chain's CDR3 is CASSELGTAISGNTIYF. Written as DNA, the CDR3 is TGTGCCAGCAGTGAACTCGGGACAGCGATCTCTGGAAACACCATATATTTT.

This clone was observed a single time. This sequence joins TRBV30 and TRBJ1-2; D is ambiguous. Trimming took 8 bases from V and 4 from J, leaving 23 bases between them. The germline gives CDR1 GTSNPN, CDR2 SVGIG (reference sequence). This CDR3 is 15 amino acids long. The CDR3 is CAQMNSDNIIYGYTF. The DNA for the CDR3 is TGTGCCCAAATGAACTCTGACAACATAATCTATGGCTACACCTTC.

The V call is TRBV6-1, the J call TRBJ1-2; D perhaps matches TRBD1 (5 bases). CDR3 length: 12 amino acids. The V gene's germline CDR1 is MNHNS and CDR2 SASEGT. V was pared by 7 bases and J by 4 bases, with 10 bases between. In nucleotides, the CDR3 is TGTGCCAGCACGGACACTGTCTATGGCTACACCTTC. This codes for CASTDTVYGYTF.

The V call is TRBV4-1, the J call TRBJ1-1; TRBD1 aligns across 7 bases. The V segment lost 4 bases and the J segment 5 bases; nucleotides outside the gene matches: 10. Per germline, CDR1 MGHRA and CDR2 YSYEKL. This CDR3 is 15 amino acids long. The CDR3 nucleotides are TGCGCCAGCAGCCCCCATGGGACAGCAGTGACTGAAGCTTTCTTT. Amino acids: CASSPHGTAVTEAFF.

This CDR3 reads CASSNDREQYF. CDR3 DNA sequence: TGTGCCAGCAGTAATGACAGGGAGCAGTACTTC. V and J are TRBV28 and TRBJ2-7, with D possibly being TRBD1 (6 bases). Trimming cost V 5 bases and J 7 bases, with 9 bases left between them. The CDR3 is made up of 11 amino acids. The germline CDR1 and CDR2 sequences are MDHEN and SYDVKM.

This chain connects TRBV19 to TRBJ2-1, with D possibly TRBD2 on 5 matching bases. Trimming took 3 bases from V and 3 from J, leaving 12 bases between them. The CDR3 runs to 15 residues. CDR1 and CDR2 from the germline V gene are LNHDA and SQIVND (reference sequence). Here the CDR3 DNA reads TGTGCCAGTAGTATCGGAGGCAACGGCTACAATGAGCAGTTCTTC. Residues: CASSIGGNGYNEQFF.

This clone has a handful of counts. CDR3 protein: CASGREGANTGELFF. The CDR3 DNA sequence: TGTGCGTCGGGTCGGGAGGGGGCGAACACCGGGGAGCTGTTTTTT. The rearrangement joins TRBV15 to TRBJ2-2, with 8 positions matching TRBD2. CDR3 length equals 15 residues. Germline V gene sequence: CDR1 LNHNV, CDR2 YYDKDF (reference sequence).

This chain connects TRBV6-5 to TRBJ2-5; weak D call: TRBD2 (5 bases). V was shortened by 8 bases and J by 2 bases, with 15 bases between the two germline ends. The CDR3 loop spans 14 amino acids. Germline CDR1 reads MNHEY; CDR2 reads SVGAGI. The CDR3, as DNA: TGTGCCAGCGCGAGGGCGACCCCGCAAGAGACCCAGTACTTC. This gives the protein CASARATPQETQYF.

This chain uses TRBV29-1 with TRBJ1-4; no clear D. V lost 4 bases and J 6 bases, leaving 12 bases between the germline ends. The germline V gene has CDR1 SQVTM and CDR2 ANQGSEA. The CDR3 spans 13 residues. Written as DNA, the CDR3 is TGCAGCGTTGGGGAGCTAAAGGATGAAAAACTGTTTTTT. This encodes CSVGELKDEKLFF.

The rearrangement joins TRBV7-9 to TRBJ2-1, with TRBD2 matching over 10 bases. The germline CDR1 and CDR2 sequences are SEHNR and FQNEAQ (reference sequence). V was pared by 2 bases and J by 5 bases, with 0 bases of the junction left unmatched. The CDR3 consists of 14 residues. The CDR3 nucleotides read TGTGCCAGCAGCTTAACTAGCGGGAACAATGAGCAGTTCTTC. It codes for CASSLTSGNNEQFF.

This chain joins TRBV9 and TRBJ2-5; 7 positions agree with TRBD1. CDR3 length: 14 amino acids. V lost 3 bases and J lost 2; bases outside the gene matches: 4. Per germline, CDR1 SGDLS and CDR2 YYNGEE. CDR3 sequence (DNA): TGTGCCAGCAGCGCTCGGACAGGACAAGAGACCCAGTACTTC. This gives the protein CASSARTGQETQYF.

This clone came up once. This rearrangement joins TRBV4-2 to TRBJ2-7; 11 positions agree with TRBD2. The CDR3 has 19 amino acids. V lost 4 bases to trimming and J lost 2 bases; unmatched junction nucleotides: 16. Germline V lookup: CDR1 LGHNA, CDR2 YNFKEQ. The CDR3 region is CASSLEHQILAGVAYEQYF. In nucleotides, the CDR3 is TGTGCCAGCAGCCTAGAACACCAGATACTAGCGGGAGTGGCCTACGAGCAGTACTTC.

CDR3 loop: CATRATGTGSNQPQHF. In DNA form, the CDR3 reads TGTGCCACCAGAGCTACCGGGACAGGGAGCAATCAGCCCCAGCATTTT. This chain connects TRBV15 to TRBJ1-5; 9 positions match TRBD1. With 6 bases clipped from V and 1 base from J, the junction kept 7 bases outside the gene matches. CDR1 is LNHNV and CDR2 is YYDKDF in the germline V gene (reference sequence). This CDR3 region has 16 residues.

The chain recombines TRBV7-9 with TRBJ2-6; tentative D call: TRBD1 (6 bases). Trimming took 11 bases from V and 4 from J, leaving 15 bases between them. Germline CDR1 reads SEHNR; CDR2 reads FQNEAQ (reference sequence). The CDR3 contains 14 residues. Here the CDR3 reads CAGRGGKGANVLTF. The CDR3 DNA follows: TGTGCCGGTAGAGGGGGTAAGGGGGCCAACGTCCTGACTTTC.

The CDR3 is CASSLEGYGTSGIGEQFF. The DNA for the CDR3 is TGTGCCAGCAGCTTAGAGGGTTACGGGACTAGCGGGATAGGTGAGCAGTTCTTC. The genes are TRBV11-3 and TRBJ2-1; 13 bases fit TRBD2. From germline, CDR1 is SGHNT and CDR2 YENEEA. Losses at the gene ends were 0 bases for V and 9 bases for J; bases not matched to a gene: 11. The CDR3 runs 18 residues.

The chain joins TRBV7-8 to TRBJ1-4, with 9 positions matching TRBD1. CDR1 and CDR2 (germline): SGHVS, FQNEAQ. The CDR3 has 18 amino acids. Trimming took 8 bases from V and 8 from J; bases not matched to a gene: 21. CDR3 DNA sequence: TGTGCCAGCTTTCGCGACAGGGGGTTAGGAGTATCTGGCGAAAAACTGTTTTTT. Amino acids: CASFRDRGLGVSGEKLFF. Supplemented by reference TRBV7-8 and TRBJ1-4, the full variable domain reads GAGVSQSPRYKVAKRGQDVALRCDPISGHVSLFWYQQALGQGPEFLTYFQNEAQLDKSGLPSDRFFAERPEGSVSTLKIQRTQQEDSAVYLCASFRDRGLGVSGEKLFFGSGTQLSVL.

The chain couples TRBV19 to TRBJ2-1; TRBD1 aligns across 10 bases. V was clipped by 9 bases and J by 7 bases; unmatched bases: 9. Germline assignment: CDR1 LNHDA and CDR2 SQIVND (reference sequence). The CDR3 runs 14 residues. DNA for the CDR3: TGTGCCAGCGAACCGGGACAGGGGAAGAATGAGCAGTTCTTC. Protein: CASEPGQGKNEQFF.

This clone has a single count. The CDR3, as DNA: TGTGCCAGCTCACCACCGGACTATCCTCGGGACACTGAAGCTTTCTTT. This codes for CASSPPDYPRDTEAFF. This rearrangement joins TRBV18 to TRBJ1-1; D remains unclear. V lost 0 bases to trimming and J lost 3 bases, with 14 bases between them. This CDR3 spans 16 amino acids. The germline V gene has CDR1 KGHSH and CDR2 LQKENI.

The chain has TRBV16 and TRBJ1-1, with D hard to call. Deletions cut 1 base from V and 7 bases from J, with 10 bases between. There are 13 residues in the CDR3. Germline V gives CDR1 KGHSY, CDR2 FQNENV. The CDR3 sequence is CASSQLHRNEAFF. The CDR3 bases are TGTGCCAGCAGCCAATTACACCGAAATGAAGCTTTCTTT.

The chain employs TRBV9 and TRBJ2-2; D is perhaps TRBD2 (6 bases). The CDR3 is 15 residues long. Trimming removed 6 bases from V and 6 bases from J, with 18 bases in between. Germline CDR1 is SGDLS and CDR2 is YYNGEE. CDR3 sequence reads: CASTPMRGLAGELFF. CDR3 in DNA: TGTGCCAGCACCCCAATGCGGGGCCTCGCCGGGGAGCTGTTTTTT.